The sample holds a few counts of the clone carrying this T cell receptor (beta chain). Its specificity is not known. Germline V gene sequence: CDR1 KGHSH, CDR2 LQKENI. Trimming removed 5 bases at V and 3 bases at J, with 13 bases between. CDR3 length: 14 amino acids. TCRdb reanalysed the 5' RACE reads using MiXCR and keeps one entry per CDR3 protein. There are 250,000 or so distinct CDR3 sequences in the sample; around 10% occur only once, and 5.5% to 8% lies in the top ten. The source of the sample is a study of CD8 T cells in ankylosing spondylitis. Study-level findings and limits: A TCR beta motif of fewer than ten highly homologous variants appeared characteristic of ankylosing spondylitis blood.

The material sequenced was blood, either unsorted or a sorted T cell fraction (not recorded which). This chain connects TRBV18 to TRBJ1-1; TRBD1 is a possible D gene (5 bases). The source is a male donor with ankylosing spondylitis or in good health (not recorded which). CDR3 bases: TGTGCCAGCTCAACGAGACAAGGGGACACTGAAGCTTTCTTT. It translates to CASSTRQGDTEAFF.